This T cell receptor (beta chain) was captured by sequencing in a study of blood T cell repertoires in COVID-19. At the level of the study: The samples span acute and convalescent COVID-19 from the United States, Italy and Spain.

In the original workflow: Amplification of reference gene primers provided the estimated nucleated cell counts. Repertoires were generated with immunoSEQ multiplex PCR, while TCRdb's copy carries only in-frame clones and drops some. V, J and clone size reflect that table, while D and trimming were determined from the DNA. This repertoire shows under 300,000 clones, more than 70% found once; its top ten account for around 2%. A single count supports this clone. The receptor was isolated from a woman in her thirties or forties who had recovered from COVID-19. The source material was peripheral blood.

CDR3 sequence reads: CASSSGTSGRGEQFF. CDR3 DNA: TGTGCCAGCAGCTCCGGGACTAGCGGGAGAGGTGAGCAGTTCTTC. This chain links TRBV6-4 with TRBJ2-1, with 14 bases identical to TRBD2. The CDR3 is made up of 15 amino acids. With V trimmed by 6 bases and J by 9 bases, 7 bases remained unmatched. Germline V lookup: CDR1 MRHNA, CDR2 SNTAGT.